This T cell receptor (beta chain) was obtained from a study of technical replicates of blood from a few donors. Measured with immunoSEQ multiplex PCR; TCRdb has only the in-frame clones, and not every one. The table records around 80,000 clones, about 94% of them present only once. The V and J ends lost 6 bases and 2 bases respectively, with 16 bases between them. The CDR3 contains 15 residues. Germline CDR1 and CDR2: MNHNS and SASEGT. The receptor comes from a human donor in good health. This chain joins TRBV6-1 and TRBJ2-5; D perhaps matches TRBD1 (6 bases). Sequenced: T cells isolated from PBMCs. The CDR3 sequence is CASSVTRGIQETQYF. CDR3 nucleotide sequence: TGTGCCAGCAGCGTCACCAGGGGTATTCAAGAGACCCAGTACTTC.